Listed below are T cell receptor beta chains from one sample, sequenced in a study of blood T cell repertoires in COVID-19. Profiled with immunoSEQ multiplex PCR; TCRdb holds only in-frame clones, not every one. Of roughly 230,000 clones listed, around 84% are singletons. Material: PBMCs or T cells enriched from blood (not recorded which). Every receptor here comes from a woman between 50 and 59 years old who had been exposed to COVID-19. Both conserved end residues are part of each CDR3.

TRBV6-1,14,TRBJ2-7,CASSELRSSYEQYF
TRBV4-1,15,TRBJ1-2,CASSQEQGRGYGYTF
TRBV19,15,TRBJ1-3,CASGGTGGLGNTIYF
TRBV21-1,14,TRBJ2-7,CASSNRGDSYEQYF
TRBV20-1,12,TRBJ2-1,CSASQVGNEQFF
TRBV28,16,TRBJ1-3,CASSLQGLPSGNTIYF
TRBV7-2,16,TRBJ2-4,CASSTGWEADADIQYF
TRBV7-8,13,TRBJ1-2,CASSPRAGHGYTF
TRBV2,14,TRBJ1-1,CASSEGDLNTEAFF
TRBV13,12,TRBJ1-2,CASSFRDTRATF
TRBV19,15,TRBJ1-1,CASVKNTGQGGRAFF
TRBV30,13,TRBJ1-2,CAWPSRVRYGYTF
TRBV5-1,13,TRBJ2-5,CASSLEGGETQYF
TRBV4-3,13,TRBJ1-3,CASSQARGTTIYF
TRBV10-1,17,TRBJ2-1,CASSKTGPMGGYNEQFF
TRBV20-1,11,TRBJ1-1,CSARGLTEAFF
TRBV5-1,17,TRBJ1-1,CASSQRTSGTMNTEAFF
TRBV11-1,16,TRBJ2-3,CASSSVSDSGRDTQYF
TRBV27,13,TRBJ1-2,CASSQGQVDGYTF
TRBV7-2,14,TRBJ2-3,CASSFVSFTDTQYF
TRBV5-1,14,TRBJ2-3,CASSLEAGRDTQYF
TRBV11-2,16,TRBJ2-5,CASSLDNLAGKETQYF
TRBV7-8,17,TRBJ1-2,CASSLKGRGIPNYGYTF
TRBV2,15,TRBJ1-6,CASSDGGANNSPLHF
TRBV11-2,13,TRBJ1-5,CASSLGVNQPQHF
TRBV21-1,13,TRBJ1-4,CASSNRGNEKLFF
TRBV11-2,16,TRBJ2-5,CASSSNIGQGEETQYF
TRBV5-5,11,TRBJ2-5,CASSLAETQYF
TRBV2,14,TRBJ1-4,CASEKRDWDEKLFF
TRBV7-2,14,TRBJ2-7,CASSSRTAGGEQYF
TRBV27,16,TRBJ2-5,CATRSGTARLQETQYF
TRBV11-2,14,TRBJ2-5,CASSLTGQIETQYF
TRBV7-2,11,TRBJ1-5,CASSLGGPQHF
TRBV2,12,TRBJ2-7,CASSLTSYEQYF
TRBV19,15,TRBJ2-2,CASSVSNPGTGELFF
TRBV11-2,16,TRBJ1-1,CASSPETLTGTTEAFF
TRBV28,13,TRBJ1-3,CASREQAGNTIYF
TRBV27,14,TRBJ2-1,CASSLWSSYNEQFF
TRBV5-6,17,TRBJ1-2,CASSFLIRDTDVYGYTF
TRBV12-5,16,TRBJ2-1,CASALELAGRYNEQFF
TRBV6-2/TRBV6-3,14,TRBJ1-4,CASSPTRLYEKLFF
TRBV28,15,TRBJ2-2,CASSDRDLNTGELFF
TRBV6-5,12,TRBJ1-1,CASYPGYIEAFF
TRBV12-2,18,TRBJ1-4,CASRSGTEKQTTNEKLFF
TRBV10-2,14,TRBJ1-6,CASSRGDANSPLHF
TRBV30,14,TRBJ1-5,CAWSGTGRRQPQHF
TRBV27,14,TRBJ1-2,CASSIRGTAYGYTF
TRBV28,12,TRBJ1-5,CASSPPRGPQHF
TRBV3-1/TRBV3-2,14,TRBJ2-2,CASSPPGFTGELFF
TRBV9,16,TRBJ2-7,CASSVQRDTTANEQYF
TRBV5-1,13,TRBJ1-2,CASSLEQGYGYTF